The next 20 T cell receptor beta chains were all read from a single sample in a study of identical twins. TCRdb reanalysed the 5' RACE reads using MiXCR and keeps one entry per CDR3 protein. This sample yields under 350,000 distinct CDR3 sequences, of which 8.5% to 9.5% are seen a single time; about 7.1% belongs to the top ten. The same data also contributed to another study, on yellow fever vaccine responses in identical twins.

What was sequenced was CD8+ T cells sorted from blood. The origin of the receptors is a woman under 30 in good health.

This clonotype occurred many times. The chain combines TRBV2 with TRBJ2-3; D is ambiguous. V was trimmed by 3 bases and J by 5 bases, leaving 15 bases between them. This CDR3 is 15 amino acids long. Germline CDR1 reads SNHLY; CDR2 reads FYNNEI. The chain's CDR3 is CASSEQFSRGDTQYF. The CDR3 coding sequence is TGTGCCAGCAGTGAGCAATTTTCGCGCGGAGATACGCAGTATTTT. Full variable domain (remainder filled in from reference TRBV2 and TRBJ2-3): EPEVTQTPSHQVTQMGQEVILRCVPISNHLYFYWYRQILGQKVEFLVSFYNNEISEKSEIFDDQFSVERPDGSNFTLKIRSTKLEDSAMYFCASSEQFSRGDTQYFGPGTRLTVL.

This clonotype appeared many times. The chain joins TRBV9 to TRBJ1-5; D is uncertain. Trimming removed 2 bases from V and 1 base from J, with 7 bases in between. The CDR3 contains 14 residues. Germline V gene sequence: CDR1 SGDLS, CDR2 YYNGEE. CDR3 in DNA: TGTGCCAGCAGCGTGGGAAGGAGCAATCAGCCCCAGCATTTT. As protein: CASSVGRSNQPQHF.

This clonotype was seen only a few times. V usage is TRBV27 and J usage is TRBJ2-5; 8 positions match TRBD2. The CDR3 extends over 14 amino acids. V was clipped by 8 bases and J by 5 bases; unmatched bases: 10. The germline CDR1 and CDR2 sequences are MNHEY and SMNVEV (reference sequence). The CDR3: CASGLPGGRETQYF. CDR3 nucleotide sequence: TGTGCCAGCGGCCTCCCGGGAGGGCGCGAGACCCAGTACTTC.

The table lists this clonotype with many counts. The CDR3 sequence is CASSGTGELFF. DNA for the CDR3: TGTGCCAGCAGCGGCACCGGGGAGCTGTTTTTT. The V gene is TRBV9, the J gene TRBJ2-2, with no clear D. Deletions cut 3 bases from V and 4 bases from J, with 1 base between. This CDR3 has 11 amino acids. Germline lookup yields CDR1 SGDLS and CDR2 YYNGEE.

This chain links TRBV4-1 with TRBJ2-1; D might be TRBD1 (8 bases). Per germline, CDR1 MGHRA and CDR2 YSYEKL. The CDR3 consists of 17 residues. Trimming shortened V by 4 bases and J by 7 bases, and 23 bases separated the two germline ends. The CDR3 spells CASSPTPTGEGRNEQFF. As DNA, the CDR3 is TGCGCCAGCAGCCCCACCCCGACAGGGGAGGGGAGGAATGAGCAGTTCTTC.

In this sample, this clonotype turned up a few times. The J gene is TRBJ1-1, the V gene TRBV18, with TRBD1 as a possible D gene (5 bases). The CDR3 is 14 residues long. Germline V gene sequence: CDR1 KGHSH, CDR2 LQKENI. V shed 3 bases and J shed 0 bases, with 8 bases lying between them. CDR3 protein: CASSPGGLNTEAFF. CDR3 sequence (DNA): TGTGCCAGCTCACCGGGGGGTCTGAACACTGAAGCTTTCTTT.

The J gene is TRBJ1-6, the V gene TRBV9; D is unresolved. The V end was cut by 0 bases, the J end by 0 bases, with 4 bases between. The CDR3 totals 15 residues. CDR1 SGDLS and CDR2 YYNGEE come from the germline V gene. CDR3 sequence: CASSVDGSYNSPLHF. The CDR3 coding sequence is TGTGCCAGCAGCGTAGACGGCTCCTATAATTCACCCCTCCACTTT.

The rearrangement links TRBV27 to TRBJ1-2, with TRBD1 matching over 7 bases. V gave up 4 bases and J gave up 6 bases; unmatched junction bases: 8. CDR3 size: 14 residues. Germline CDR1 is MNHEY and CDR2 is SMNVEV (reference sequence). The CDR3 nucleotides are TGTGCCAGCAGTTCCAGGGGGTTCCGGGATGGCTACACCTTC. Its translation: CASSSRGFRDGYTF.

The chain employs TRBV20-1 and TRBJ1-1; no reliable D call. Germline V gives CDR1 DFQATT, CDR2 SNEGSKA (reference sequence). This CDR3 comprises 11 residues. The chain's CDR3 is CTGQHGAEAFF. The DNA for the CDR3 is TGCACCGGTCAACATGGGGCTGAAGCTTTCTTT.

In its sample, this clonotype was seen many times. The CDR3 spells CAISITGYNEQFF. CDR3 in DNA: TGTGCCATCAGCATCACAGGGTACAATGAGCAGTTCTTC. This sequence joins TRBV10-3 and TRBJ2-1; D possibly corresponds to TRBD1 (6 bases). The V and J ends lost 6 bases and 4 bases respectively, with 10 bases between them. Per germline, CDR1 ENHRY and CDR2 SYGVKD. The CDR3 runs 13 residues.

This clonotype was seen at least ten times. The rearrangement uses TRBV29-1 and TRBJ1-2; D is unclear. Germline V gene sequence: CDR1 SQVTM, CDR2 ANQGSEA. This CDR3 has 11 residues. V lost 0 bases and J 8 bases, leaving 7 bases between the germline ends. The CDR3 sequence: CSVEELEGYTF. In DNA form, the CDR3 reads TGCAGCGTTGAAGAACTGGAGGGCTACACCTTC.

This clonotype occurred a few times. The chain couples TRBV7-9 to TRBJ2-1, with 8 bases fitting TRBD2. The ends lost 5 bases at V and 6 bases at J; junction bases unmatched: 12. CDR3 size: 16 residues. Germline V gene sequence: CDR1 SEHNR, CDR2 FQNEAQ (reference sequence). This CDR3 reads CASSPLGAGVGNEQFF. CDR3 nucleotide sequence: TGTGCCAGCAGCCCCCTAGGAGCGGGAGTCGGCAATGAGCAGTTCTTC.

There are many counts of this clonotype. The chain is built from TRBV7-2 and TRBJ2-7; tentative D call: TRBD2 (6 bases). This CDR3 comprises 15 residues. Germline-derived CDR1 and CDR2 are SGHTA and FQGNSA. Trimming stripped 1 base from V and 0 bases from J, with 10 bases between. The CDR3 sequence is CASSLVGGGSYEQYF. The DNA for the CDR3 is TGTGCCAGCAGCTTAGTGGGAGGCGGCTCCTACGAGCAGTACTTC. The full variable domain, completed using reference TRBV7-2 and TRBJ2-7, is GAGVSQSPSNKVTEKGKDVELRCDPISGHTALYWYRQSLGQGLEFLIYFQGNSAPDKSGLPSDRFSAERTGGSVSTLTIQRTQQEDSAVYLCASSLVGGGSYEQYFGPGTRLTVT.

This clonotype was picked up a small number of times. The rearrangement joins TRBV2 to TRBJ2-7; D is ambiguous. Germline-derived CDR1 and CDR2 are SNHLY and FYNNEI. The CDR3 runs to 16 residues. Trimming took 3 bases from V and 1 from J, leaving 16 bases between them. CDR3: CASSEGGNDPSYEQYF. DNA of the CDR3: TGTGCCAGCAGTGAGGGTGGGAACGACCCGTCCTACGAGCAGTACTTC.

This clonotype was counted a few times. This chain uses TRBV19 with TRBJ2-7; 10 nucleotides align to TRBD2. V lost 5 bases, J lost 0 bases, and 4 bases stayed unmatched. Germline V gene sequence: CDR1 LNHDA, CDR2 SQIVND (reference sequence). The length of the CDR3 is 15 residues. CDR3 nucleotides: TGTGCCAGTAGTTGGACTAGCGGAACCTCCTACGAGCAGTACTTC. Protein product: CASSWTSGTSYEQYF.

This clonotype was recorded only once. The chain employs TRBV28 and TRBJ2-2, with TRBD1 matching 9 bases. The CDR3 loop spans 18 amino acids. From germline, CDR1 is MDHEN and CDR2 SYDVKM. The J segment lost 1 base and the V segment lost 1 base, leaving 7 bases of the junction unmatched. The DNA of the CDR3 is TGTGCCAGCAGTTTATTAGCCCCGGGACAGGGGAACACCGGGGAGCTGTTTTTT. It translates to CASSLLAPGQGNTGELFF.

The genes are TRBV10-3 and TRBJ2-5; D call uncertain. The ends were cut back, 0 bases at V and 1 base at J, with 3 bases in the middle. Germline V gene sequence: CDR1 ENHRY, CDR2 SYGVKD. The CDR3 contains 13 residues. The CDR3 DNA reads TGTGCCATCAGTGAGTCGACCCAAGAGACCCAGTACTTC. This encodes CAISESTQETQYF.

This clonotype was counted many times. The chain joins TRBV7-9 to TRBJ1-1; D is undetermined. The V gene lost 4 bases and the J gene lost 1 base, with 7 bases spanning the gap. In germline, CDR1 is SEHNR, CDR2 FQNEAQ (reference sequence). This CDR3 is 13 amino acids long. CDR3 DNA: TGTGCCAGCAGCTCGGACGGGAACACTGAAGCTTTCTTT. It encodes CASSSDGNTEAFF.

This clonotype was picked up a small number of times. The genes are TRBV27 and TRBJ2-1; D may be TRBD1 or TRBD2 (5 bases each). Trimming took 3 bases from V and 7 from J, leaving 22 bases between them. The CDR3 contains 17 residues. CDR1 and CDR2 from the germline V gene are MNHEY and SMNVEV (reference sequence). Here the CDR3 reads CASSLITGPPVGNEQFF. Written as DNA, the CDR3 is TGTGCCAGCAGTTTGATCACGGGACCCCCGGTAGGAAATGAGCAGTTCTTC.

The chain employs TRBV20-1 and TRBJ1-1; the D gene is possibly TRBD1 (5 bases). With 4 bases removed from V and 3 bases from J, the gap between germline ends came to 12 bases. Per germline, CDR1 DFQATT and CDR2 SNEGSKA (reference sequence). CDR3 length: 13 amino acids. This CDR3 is CSAMGLGDTEAFF. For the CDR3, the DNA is TGCAGTGCTATGGGCCTGGGGGACACTGAAGCTTTCTTT.